This is a list of T cell receptor beta chains from one sample in a study of OX40 agonist ivuxolimab in advanced cancers. The method was immunoSEQ multiplex PCR; TCRdb's version includes in-frame clones alone and lacks a portion of them. The data show about 43,000 clones, with 75% to 85% seen just once and around 4.2% held by the top ten. The source was CD4+ or CD8+ T cells sorted from blood, collected in a trial of the OX40 agonist ivuxolimab. The receptor source for this set is an adult with an advanced solid tumor such as melanoma, head and neck, liver or kidney cancer. CDR3s include the opening cysteine and the closing phenylalanine or tryptophan. Each record gives: clone size, D gene, V gene, J gene, CDR3 protein, CDR3 DNA. A D gene is named only where the DNA matches it firmly. Not all rows give a size; the values are once, few, many and, for expanded clones, a class.

NA,NA,TRBV7-9,TRBJ1-1,CASSFRSVNTEAFF,TGTGCCAGCAGCTTCCGTTCGGTGAACACTGAAGCTTTCTTT
once,NA,TRBV11-2,TRBJ2-5,CASSLDSSKETQYF,TGTGCCAGCAGCTTAGACAGTTCGAAAGAGACCCAGTACTTC
NA,NA,TRBV5-5,TRBJ1-1,CASSQTVRLDTEAFF,TGTGCCAGCAGCCAGACAGTACGGTTGGATACTGAAGCTTTCTTT
few,NA,TRBV5-5,TRBJ2-7,CASSLNSLSYEQYF,TGTGCCAGCAGCTTGAACAGTCTATCCTACGAGCAGTACTTC
NA,NA,TRBV29-1,TRBJ2-1,CSVGLSQSYNEQFF,TGCAGCGTTGGACTATCACAAAGCTACAATGAGCAGTTCTTC
NA,NA,TRBV27,TRBJ1-2,CASSNNRAGYTF,TGTGCCAGCAGTAATAACAGGGCCGGCTACACCTTC
NA,NA,TRBV5-1,TRBJ2-2,CASEEAGELFF,TGCGCCAGCGAGGAGGCCGGGGAGCTGTTTTTT
NA,TRBD1,TRBV5-4,TRBJ1-2,CASSTRTGGDYGYTF,TGTGCCAGCAGCACCCGGACAGGGGGGGACTATGGCTACACCTTC
NA,TRBD1,TRBV5-1,TRBJ1-6,CASSLGGQGNSPLHF,TGCGCCAGCAGCTTGGGGGGACAGGGGAATTCACCCCTCCACTTT
NA,NA,TRBV2,TRBJ2-7,CASSGQGGGYEQYF,TGTGCCAGCAGTGGCCAGGGTGGGGGCTACGAGCAGTACTTC
NA,NA,TRBV27,TRBJ1-1,CASSLVPGTEAFF,TGTGCCAGCAGTTTGGTCCCTGGGACTGAAGCTTTCTTT
NA,NA,TRBV27,TRBJ1-5,CASSHSGNQPQHF,TGTGCCAGCAGTCACAGTGGCAATCAGCCCCAGCATTTT
NA,NA,TRBV11-2,TRBJ1-6,CASSPGLLNSPLHF,TGTGCCAGCAGCCCCGGCCTACTTAACTCACCCCTCCACTTT
NA,TRBD2,TRBV7-3,TRBJ2-1,CASSPLADYNEQFF,TGTGCCAGCAGCCCGCTAGCGGACTACAATGAGCAGTTCTTC
NA,TRBD1,TRBV27,TRBJ1-2,CASSSRTGVGGYTF,TGTGCCAGCAGTTCTCGGACAGGGGTGGGAGGCTACACCTTC
NA,TRBD1,TRBV4-3,TRBJ1-1,CASSQPGTGDSAEAFF,TGCGCCAGCAGCCAACCCGGGACAGGGGATAGTGCTGAAGCTTTCTTT
once,TRBD2,TRBV4-3,TRBJ2-1,CASSQEPAGINNEQFF,TGCGCCAGCAGCCAAGAACCAGCGGGGATAAACAATGAGCAGTTCTTC
NA,NA,TRBV7-9,TRBJ1-1,CASSPHNTEAFF,TGTGCCAGCAGCCCACATAACACTGAAGCTTTCTTT
NA,NA,TRBV5-4,TRBJ2-7,CASSYSSAAYEQYF,TGTGCCAGCAGTTACTCTAGCGCGGCCTACGAGCAGTACTTC
NA,NA,TRBV5-4,TRBJ2-7,CASSFPGTYEQYF,TGTGCCAGCAGCTTCCCGGGAACCTACGAGCAGTACTTC
NA,TRBD1,TRBV25-1,TRBJ2-1,CASSEYRRQGGNEQFF,TGTGCCAGCAGTGAATACAGGAGACAGGGTGGGAATGAGCAGTTCTTC
NA,NA,TRBV6-1,TRBJ1-1,CASSEEPQAFF,TGTGCCAGCAGTGAGGAACCCCAAGCTTTCTTT
once,NA,TRBV20-1,TRBJ2-7,CSGVVFNEQYF,TGCAGTGGCGTAGTATTCAACGAGCAGTACTTC
NA,TRBD1,TRBV5-1,TRBJ2-2,CASSPGQGANGELFF,TGCGCCAGCAGCCCCGGACAGGGGGCTAACGGGGAGCTGTTTTTT
NA,TRBD1,TRBV5-4,TRBJ1-1,CASSSDRGWTEAFF,TGTGCCAGCAGCTCAGACAGGGGATGGACTGAAGCTTTCTTT
NA,NA,TRBV2,TRBJ2-5,CASSRGETQYF,TGTGCCAGCAGCCGGGGCGAGACCCAGTACTTC